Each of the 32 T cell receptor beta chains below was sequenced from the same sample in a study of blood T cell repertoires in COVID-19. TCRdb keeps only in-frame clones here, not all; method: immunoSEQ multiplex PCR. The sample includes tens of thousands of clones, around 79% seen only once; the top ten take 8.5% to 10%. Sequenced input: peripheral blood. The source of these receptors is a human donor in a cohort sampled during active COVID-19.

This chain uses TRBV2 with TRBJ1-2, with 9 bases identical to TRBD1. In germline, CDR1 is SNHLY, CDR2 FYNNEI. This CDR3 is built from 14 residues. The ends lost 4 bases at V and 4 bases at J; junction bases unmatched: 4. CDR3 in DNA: TGTGCCAGCAGTGGGGACAGGGTCGGCTATGGCTACACCTTC. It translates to CASSGDRVGYGYTF. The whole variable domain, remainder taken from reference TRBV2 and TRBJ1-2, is EPEVTQTPSHQVTQMGQEVILRCVPISNHLYFYWYRQILGQKVEFLVSFYNNEISEKSEIFDDQFSVERPDGSNFTLKIRSTKLEDSAMYFCASSGDRVGYGYTFGSGTRLTVV.

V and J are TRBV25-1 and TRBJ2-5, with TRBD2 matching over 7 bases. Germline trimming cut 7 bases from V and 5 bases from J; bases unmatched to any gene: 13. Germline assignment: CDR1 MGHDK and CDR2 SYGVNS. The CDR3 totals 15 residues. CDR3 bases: TGTGCCAGCACCCCGGGGGGAGGAGCCGAGGAGACCCAGTACTTC. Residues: CASTPGGGAEETQYF.

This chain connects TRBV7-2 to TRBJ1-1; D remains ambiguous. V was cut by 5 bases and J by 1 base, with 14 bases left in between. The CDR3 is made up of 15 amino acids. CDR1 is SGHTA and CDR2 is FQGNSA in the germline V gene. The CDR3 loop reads CASSLTRGGNTEAFF. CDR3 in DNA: TGTGCCAGCAGCCTAACACGGGGAGGGAACACTGAAGCTTTCTTT.

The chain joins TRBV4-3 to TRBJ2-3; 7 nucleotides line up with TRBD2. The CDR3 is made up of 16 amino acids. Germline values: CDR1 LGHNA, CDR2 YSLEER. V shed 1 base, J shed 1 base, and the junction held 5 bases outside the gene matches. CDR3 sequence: CASSQVAGVGTDTQYF. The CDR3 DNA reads TGCGCCAGCAGCCAAGTTGCGGGAGTTGGCACAGATACGCAGTATTTT.

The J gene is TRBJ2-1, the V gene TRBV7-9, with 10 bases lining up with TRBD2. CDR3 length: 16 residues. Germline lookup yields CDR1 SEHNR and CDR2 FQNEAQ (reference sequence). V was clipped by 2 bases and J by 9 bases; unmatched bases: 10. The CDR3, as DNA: TGTGCCAGCAGCTTACTGGGTGAGCTAGCGGGAGCTGAGCAGTTCTTC. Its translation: CASSLLGELAGAEQFF. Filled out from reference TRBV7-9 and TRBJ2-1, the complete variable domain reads DTGVSQNPRHKITKRGQNVTFRCDPISEHNRLYWYRQTLGQGPEFLTYFQNEAQLEKSRLLSDRFSAERPKGSFSTLEIQRTEQGDSAMYLCASSLLGELAGAEQFFGPGTRLTVL.

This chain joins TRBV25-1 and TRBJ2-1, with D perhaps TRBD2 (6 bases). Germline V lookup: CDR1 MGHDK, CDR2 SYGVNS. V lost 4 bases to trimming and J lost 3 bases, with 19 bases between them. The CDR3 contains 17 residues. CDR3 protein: CASSGTLAEHHYNEQFF. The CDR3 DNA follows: TGTGCCAGCAGTGGGACCTTAGCGGAACATCACTACAATGAGCAGTTCTTC.

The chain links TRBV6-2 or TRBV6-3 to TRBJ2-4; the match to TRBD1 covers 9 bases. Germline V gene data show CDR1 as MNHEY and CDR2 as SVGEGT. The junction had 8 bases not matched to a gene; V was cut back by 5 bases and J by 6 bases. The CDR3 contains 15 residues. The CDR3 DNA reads TGTGCCAGCAGTGATCCCCGGGGACAGGGAAACATTCAGTACTTC. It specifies CASSDPRGQGNIQYF.

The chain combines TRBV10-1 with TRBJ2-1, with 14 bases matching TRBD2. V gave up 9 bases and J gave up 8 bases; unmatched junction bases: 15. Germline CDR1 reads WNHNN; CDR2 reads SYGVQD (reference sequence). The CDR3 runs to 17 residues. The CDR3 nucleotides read TGCGCCAGTAAGACTAGCGGGAGGGGTCTCGAGGAGGATGAGCAGTTCTTC. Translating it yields CASKTSGRGLEEDEQFF.

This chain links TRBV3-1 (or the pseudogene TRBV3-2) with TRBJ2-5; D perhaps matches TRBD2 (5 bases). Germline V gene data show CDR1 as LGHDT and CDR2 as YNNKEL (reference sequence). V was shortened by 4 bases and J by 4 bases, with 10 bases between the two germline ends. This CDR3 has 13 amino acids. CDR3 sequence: CASSPYEGETQYF. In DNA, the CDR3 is TGTGCCAGCAGCCCCTATGAGGGAGAGACCCAGTACTTC.

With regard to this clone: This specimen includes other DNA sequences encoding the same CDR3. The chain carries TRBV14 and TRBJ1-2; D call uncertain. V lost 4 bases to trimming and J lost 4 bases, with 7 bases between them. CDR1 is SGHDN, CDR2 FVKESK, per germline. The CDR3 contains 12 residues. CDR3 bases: TGTGCCAGCAGCCCGTCGTCCTATGGCTACACCTTC. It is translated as CASSPSSYGYTF.

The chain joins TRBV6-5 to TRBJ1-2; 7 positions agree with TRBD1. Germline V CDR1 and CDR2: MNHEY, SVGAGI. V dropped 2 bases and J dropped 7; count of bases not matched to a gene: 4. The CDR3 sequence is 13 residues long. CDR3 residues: CASSYEAGGGYTF. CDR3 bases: TGTGCCAGCAGTTACGAGGCAGGGGGTGGCTACACCTTC.

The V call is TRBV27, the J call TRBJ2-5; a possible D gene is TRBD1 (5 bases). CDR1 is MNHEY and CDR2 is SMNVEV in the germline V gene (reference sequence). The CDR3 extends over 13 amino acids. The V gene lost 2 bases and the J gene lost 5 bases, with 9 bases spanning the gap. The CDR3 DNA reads TGTGCCAGCAGTTTAAGGGGTTGGGAGACCCAGTACTTC. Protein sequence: CASSLRGWETQYF.

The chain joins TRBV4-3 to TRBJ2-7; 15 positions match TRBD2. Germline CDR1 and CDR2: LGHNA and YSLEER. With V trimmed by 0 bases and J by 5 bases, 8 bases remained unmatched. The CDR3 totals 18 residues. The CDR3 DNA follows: TGCGCCAGCAGCCAAGATTCCAGGACTAGCGGGAGGGCCAACGAGCAGTACTTC. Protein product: CASSQDSRTSGRANEQYF.

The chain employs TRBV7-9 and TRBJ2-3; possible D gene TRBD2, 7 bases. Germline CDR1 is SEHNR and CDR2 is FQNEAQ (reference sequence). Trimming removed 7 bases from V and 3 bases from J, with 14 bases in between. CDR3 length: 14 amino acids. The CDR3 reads CASKGGGNTDTQYF. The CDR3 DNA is TGTGCCAGCAAGGGGGGAGGGAATACAGATACGCAGTATTTT.

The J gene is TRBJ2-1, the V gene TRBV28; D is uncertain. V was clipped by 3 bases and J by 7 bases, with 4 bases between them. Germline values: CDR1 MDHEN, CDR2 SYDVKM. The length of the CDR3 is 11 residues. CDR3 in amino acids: CASSFLNEQFF. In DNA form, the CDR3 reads TGTGCCAGCAGTTTCTTGAATGAGCAGTTCTTC.

CDR3 DNA sequence: TGTGCCAGCGAGGGACTAGCGGCCTTCGTCTCCTACAATGAGCAGTTCTTC. Encoded protein: CASEGLAAFVSYNEQFF. The chain is built from TRBV5-6 and TRBJ2-1; 11 positions match TRBD2. Germline V gene data show CDR1 as SGHDT and CDR2 as YYEEEE. The CDR3 covers 17 residues. V lost 7 bases, J lost 0 bases, and 9 bases stayed unmatched. The whole variable domain, remainder taken from reference TRBV5-6 and TRBJ2-1, is DAGVTQSPTHLIKTRGQQVTLRCSPKSGHDTVSWYQQALGQGPQFIFQYYEEEERQRGNFPDRFSGHQFPNYSSELNVNALLLGDSALYLCASEGLAAFVSYNEQFFGPGTRLTVL.

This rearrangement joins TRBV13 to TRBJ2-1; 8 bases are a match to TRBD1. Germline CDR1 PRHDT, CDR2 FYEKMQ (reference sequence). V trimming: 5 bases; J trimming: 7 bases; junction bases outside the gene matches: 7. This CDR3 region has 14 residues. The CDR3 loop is CASSPGQGLNEQFF. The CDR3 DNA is TGTGCCAGCAGCCCAGGACAGGGTTTAAATGAGCAGTTCTTC.

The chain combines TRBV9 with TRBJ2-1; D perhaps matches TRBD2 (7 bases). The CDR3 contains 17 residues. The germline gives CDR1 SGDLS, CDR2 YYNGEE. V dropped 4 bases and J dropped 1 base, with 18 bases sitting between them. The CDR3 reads CASSPTRGGFSYNEQFF. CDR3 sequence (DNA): TGTGCCAGCAGCCCTACAAGGGGGGGATTTTCCTACAATGAGCAGTTCTTC.

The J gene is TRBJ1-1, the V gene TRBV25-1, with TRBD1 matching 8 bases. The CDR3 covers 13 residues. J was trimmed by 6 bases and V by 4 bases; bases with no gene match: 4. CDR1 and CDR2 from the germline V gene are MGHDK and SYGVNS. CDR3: CASSGQGLAEAFF. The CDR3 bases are TGTGCCAGCAGTGGACAGGGGTTAGCTGAAGCTTTCTTT.

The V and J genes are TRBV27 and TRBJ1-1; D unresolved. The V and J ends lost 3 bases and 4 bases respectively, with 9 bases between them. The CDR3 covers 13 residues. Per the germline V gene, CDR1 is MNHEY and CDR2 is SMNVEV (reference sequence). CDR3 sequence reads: CASSLRVGTEAFF. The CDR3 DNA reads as TGTGCCAGCAGTTTGAGGGTGGGCACTGAAGCTTTCTTT.

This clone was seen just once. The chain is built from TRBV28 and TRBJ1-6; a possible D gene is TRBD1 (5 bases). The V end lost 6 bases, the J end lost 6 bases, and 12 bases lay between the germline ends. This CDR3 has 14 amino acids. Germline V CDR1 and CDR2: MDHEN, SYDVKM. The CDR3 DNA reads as TGTGCCAGCAGGAGCGGGGGGGGTAATTCACCCCTCCACTTT. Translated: CASRSGGGNSPLHF.

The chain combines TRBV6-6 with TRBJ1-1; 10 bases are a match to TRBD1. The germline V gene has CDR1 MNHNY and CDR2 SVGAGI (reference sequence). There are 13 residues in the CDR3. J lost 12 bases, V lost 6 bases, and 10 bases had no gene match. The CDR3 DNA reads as TGTGCCAGCAGCCCGGGGACAGGGGATTCGACTTTCTTT. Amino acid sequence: CASSPGTGDSTFF.

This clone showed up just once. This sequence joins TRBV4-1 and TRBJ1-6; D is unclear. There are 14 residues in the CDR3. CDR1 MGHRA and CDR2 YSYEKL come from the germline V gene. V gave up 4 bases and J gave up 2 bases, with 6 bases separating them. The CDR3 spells CASSPRPYNSPLHF. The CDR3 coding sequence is TGCGCCAGCAGCCCTAGGCCCTATAATTCACCCCTCCACTTT.

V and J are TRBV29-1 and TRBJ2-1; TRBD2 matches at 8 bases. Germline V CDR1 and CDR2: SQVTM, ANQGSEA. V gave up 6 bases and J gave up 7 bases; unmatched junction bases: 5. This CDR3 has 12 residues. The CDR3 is CSVAGLVNEQFF. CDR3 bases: TGCAGCGTGGCGGGACTAGTAAATGAGCAGTTCTTC.

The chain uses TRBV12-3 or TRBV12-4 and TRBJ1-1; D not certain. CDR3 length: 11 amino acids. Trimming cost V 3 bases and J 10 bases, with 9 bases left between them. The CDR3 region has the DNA TGTGCCAGCAGTTTTTTAGGAGCAGCTTTCTTT. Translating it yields CASSFLGAAFF.

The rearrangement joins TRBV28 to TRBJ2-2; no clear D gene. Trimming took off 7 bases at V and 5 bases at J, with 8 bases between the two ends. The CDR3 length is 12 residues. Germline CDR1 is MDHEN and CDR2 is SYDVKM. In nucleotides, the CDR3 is TGTGCCAGCACCCTCCTTACCGGGGAGCTGTTTTTT. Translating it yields CASTLLTGELFF.

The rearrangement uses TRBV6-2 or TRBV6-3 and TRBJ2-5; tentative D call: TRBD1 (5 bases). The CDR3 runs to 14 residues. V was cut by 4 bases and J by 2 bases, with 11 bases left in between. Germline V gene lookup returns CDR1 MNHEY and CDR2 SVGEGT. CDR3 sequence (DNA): TGTGCCAGCAGTTTTAGAGCAGGGCAAGAGACCCAGTACTTC. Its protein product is CASSFRAGQETQYF.

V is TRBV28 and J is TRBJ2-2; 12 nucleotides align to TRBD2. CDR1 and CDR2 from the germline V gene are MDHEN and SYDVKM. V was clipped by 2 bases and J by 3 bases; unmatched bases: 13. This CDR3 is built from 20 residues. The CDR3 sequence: CASSLGLPSSGRGDTGELFF. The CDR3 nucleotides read TGTGCCAGCAGTTTAGGGCTCCCGTCTAGCGGGAGGGGTGACACCGGGGAGCTGTTTTTT.

The CDR3 DNA sequence: TGTGCCAGCAGCCTCCGCCGCCGGACAGGGGCCCAAGAGACCCAGTACTTC. It translates to CASSLRRRTGAQETQYF. The rearrangement joins TRBV4-2 to TRBJ2-5, with 9 nucleotides matching TRBD1. Germline V CDR1 and CDR2: LGHNA, YNFKEQ. The CDR3 spans 17 residues. J lost 1 base, V lost 4 bases, and 10 bases had no gene match.

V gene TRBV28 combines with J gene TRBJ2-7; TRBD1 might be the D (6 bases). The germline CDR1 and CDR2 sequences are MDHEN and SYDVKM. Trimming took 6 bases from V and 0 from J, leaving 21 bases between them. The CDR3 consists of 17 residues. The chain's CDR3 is CASRTPVPGHRSYEQYF. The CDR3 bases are TGTGCCAGCAGAACTCCTGTGCCGGGACACCGCTCCTACGAGCAGTACTTC.

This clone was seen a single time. For the CDR3, the DNA is TGTGCGTCGGAGCAGGGAGGGTCACCCCTCCACTTT. This translates into CASEQGGSPLHF. V and J are TRBV28 and TRBJ1-6; tentative D call: TRBD1 (5 bases). The CDR3 extends over 12 amino acids. Germline CDR1 reads MDHEN; CDR2 reads SYDVKM. Combining the CDR3 with reference TRBV28 and TRBJ1-6 gives the whole variable domain DVKVTQSSRYLVKRTGEKVFLECVQDMDHENMFWYRQDPGLGLRLIYFSYDVKMKEKGDIPEGYSVSREKKERFSLILESASTNQTSMYLCASEQGGSPLHFGNGTRLTVT.

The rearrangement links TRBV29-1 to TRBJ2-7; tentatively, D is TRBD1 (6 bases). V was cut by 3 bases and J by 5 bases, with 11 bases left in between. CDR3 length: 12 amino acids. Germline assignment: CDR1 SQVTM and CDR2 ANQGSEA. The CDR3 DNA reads TGCAGCGTTGATTGGCAGGGGAACGAGCAGTACTTC. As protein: CSVDWQGNEQYF.